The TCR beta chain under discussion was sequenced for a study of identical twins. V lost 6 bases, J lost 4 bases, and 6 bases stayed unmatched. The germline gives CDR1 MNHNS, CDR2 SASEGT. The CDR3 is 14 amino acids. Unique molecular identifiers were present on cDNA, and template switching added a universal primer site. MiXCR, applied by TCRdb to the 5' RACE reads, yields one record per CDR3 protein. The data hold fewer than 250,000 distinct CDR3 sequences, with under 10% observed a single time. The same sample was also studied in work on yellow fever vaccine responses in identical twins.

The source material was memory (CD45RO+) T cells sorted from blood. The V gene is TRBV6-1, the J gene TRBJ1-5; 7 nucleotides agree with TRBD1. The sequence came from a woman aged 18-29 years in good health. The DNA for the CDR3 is TGTGCCAGCAGACAACAGGGGACTAATCAGCCCCAGCATTTT. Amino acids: CASRQQGTNQPQHF.